These 13 T cell receptor beta chains came from one sample sequenced in a study of naive and memory T cell subsets. The antigens of these receptors remain unknown. Both TRBC1 and TRBC2 were covered by a beta constant-region primer of two equimolar oligonucleotides. Ligated cDNA was amplified by four rounds of PCR with nested alpha and beta constant-region primers and SP2. TCRdb processed the UMI-ligation and nested PCR reads anew with MiXCR; each CDR3 protein has one entry. The data contain over 130,000 distinct CDR3 sequences, 15% to 25% of them singletons. Study-level findings and limits: Possibly reflecting memory cells re-expressing CD45RA, a few larger clonotypes occurred in naive repertoires, especially CD8.

Specimen: naive CD8+ T cells from blood. The receptor source for this set is a human donor in good health.

The CDR3 here is CASSVGPYRDTGELFF. CDR3 coding DNA: TGTGCCAGCAGCGTCGGGCCCTATCGGGACACCGGGGAGCTGTTTTTT. This chain links TRBV7-2 with TRBJ2-2, with D hard to call. There are 16 residues in the CDR3. V gave up 5 bases and J gave up 3 bases, with 16 bases separating them. Germline CDR1 is SGHTA and CDR2 is FQGNSA.

The chain is built from TRBV6-5 and TRBJ2-1, with 12 bases lining up with TRBD2. CDR1 MNHEY and CDR2 SVGAGI come from the germline V gene. The V gene end was trimmed by 4 bases and the J gene end by 4 bases; junction bases not matched to a gene: 5. CDR3 length equals 16 residues. Here the CDR3 reads CASSWTSGDGYNEQFF. Written as DNA, the CDR3 is TGTGCCAGCAGTTGGACTAGCGGGGATGGGTACAATGAGCAGTTCTTC.

In this sample, this clonotype turned up a few times. The chain is built from TRBV4-1 and TRBJ2-5, with a possible D match to TRBD1 (5 bases). CDR3 length: 13 residues. Germline V gene data show CDR1 as MGHRA and CDR2 as YSYEKL. V dropped 5 bases and J dropped 4 bases, with 11 bases sitting between them. The CDR3 region has the DNA TGCGCCAGCAGCTCAGGGCTGGTAGAGACCCAGTACTTC. This translates into CASSSGLVETQYF.

This clonotype was picked up a small number of times. The chain has TRBV7-6 and TRBJ1-1; possible D gene TRBD1, 6 bases. The CDR3 totals 13 residues. The V and J ends lost 3 bases and 6 bases respectively, with 11 bases between them. CDR1 SGHVS and CDR2 FNYEAQ come from the germline V gene. The CDR3 reads CASSFGAGAEAFF. In nucleotides, the CDR3 is TGTGCCAGCAGCTTTGGGGCAGGGGCTGAAGCTTTCTTT.

The chain carries TRBV25-1 and TRBJ2-7; TRBD2 is a possible D gene (7 bases). The CDR3 has 16 amino acids. The germline V gene encodes CDR1 MGHDK and CDR2 SYGVNS. V shed 1 base and J shed 5 bases, with 18 bases lying between them. CDR3 sequence: CASSEWGGARRDEQYF. The CDR3 bases are TGTGCCAGCAGTGAATGGGGGGGCGCCAGGCGTGACGAGCAGTACTTC.

This clonotype was observed a handful of times. J is TRBJ2-5 and V is TRBV6-6, with D unresolved. The germline gives CDR1 MNHNY, CDR2 SVGAGI (reference sequence). The CDR3 totals 11 residues. V shed 4 bases and J shed 3 bases, with 3 bases lying between them. Here the CDR3 reads CASSFEETQYF. CDR3 in DNA: TGTGCCAGCAGTTTCGAAGAGACCCAGTACTTC.

This clonotype has just a few counts. This chain connects TRBV12-3 or TRBV12-4 to TRBJ1-4; a possible D gene is TRBD1 (5 bases). This CDR3 has 14 residues. The V end lost 6 bases, the J end lost 5 bases, and 13 bases lay between the germline ends. The CDR3, as DNA: TGTGCCAGCAGCCACAACAGGAGAAATGAAAAACTGTTTTTT. Residues: CASSHNRRNEKLFF.

This clonotype was detected many times. The chain carries TRBV3-1 and TRBJ1-1; D is unclear. The CDR3 length is 13 residues. CDR1 is LGHDT, CDR2 YNNKEL, per germline (reference sequence). Trimming removed 4 bases at V and 1 base at J, with 7 bases between. The CDR3 DNA sequence: TGTGCCAGCAGCCCAACCGGGAACACTGAAGCTTTCTTT. Its translation is CASSPTGNTEAFF. The whole variable domain, remainder taken from reference TRBV3-1 and TRBJ1-1, is DTAVSQTPKYLVTQMGNDKSIKCEQNLGHDTMYWYKQDSKKFLKIMFSYNNKELIINETVPNRFSPKSPDKAHLNLHINSLELGDSAVYFCASSPTGNTEAFFGQGTRLTVV.

The chain is built from TRBV20-1 and TRBJ2-7, with TRBD2 matching over 9 bases. V shed 5 bases, J shed 5 bases, and the junction held 13 bases outside the gene matches. Germline V gene data show CDR1 as DFQATT and CDR2 as SNEGSKA (reference sequence). CDR3 length: 15 residues. The CDR3 nucleotides are TGCAGTGCTGAGACGGGGGCGGGAGGGCCAGACGAGCAGTACTTC. Translated: CSAETGAGGPDEQYF.

The rearrangement links TRBV12-3 or TRBV12-4 to TRBJ1-4, with D tentatively TRBD1 (5 bases). This CDR3 is built from 15 residues. The V gene lost 5 bases and the J gene lost 5 bases, with 15 bases spanning the gap. CDR3 sequence reads: CASSPMGPLNEKLFF. DNA for the CDR3: TGTGCCAGCAGTCCCATGGGGCCCCTAAATGAAAAACTGTTTTTT.

V and J are TRBV12-3 or TRBV12-4 and TRBJ2-1, with unresolved D. This CDR3 contains 13 residues. Trimming stripped 5 bases from V and 10 bases from J, with 15 bases between. The CDR3 region has the DNA TGTGCCAGCAGTATTAGGGCCCTTCTCGAGCAGTTCTTC. Its translation is CASSIRALLEQFF.

CDR3 DNA sequence: TGTGCCAGCACCCAGGGACAGGGGAATGAAAAACTGTTTTTT. Translating it yields CASTQGQGNEKLFF. The chain carries TRBV7-2 and TRBJ1-4; 10 bases align to TRBD1. The CDR3 is made up of 14 amino acids. CDR1 SGHTA and CDR2 FQGNSA come from the germline V gene. V gave up 7 bases and J gave up 5 bases; unmatched junction bases: 4. Filled out from reference TRBV7-2 and TRBJ1-4, the complete variable domain reads GAGVSQSPSNKVTEKGKDVELRCDPISGHTALYWYRQSLGQGLEFLIYFQGNSAPDKSGLPSDRFSAERTGGSVSTLTIQRTQQEDSAVYLCASTQGQGNEKLFFGSGTQLSVL.

The sample holds a few counts of this clonotype. CDR3 loop: CASSLKPGLADSYEQYF. The CDR3 DNA follows: TGTGCCAGCAGTTTGAAGCCCGGTCTAGCGGATTCCTACGAGCAGTACTTC. The rearrangement links TRBV28 to TRBJ2-7; 7 bases agree with TRBD2. This CDR3 has 17 residues. J gave up 1 base and V 3 bases, and 12 bases lay outside the gene matches. Per germline, CDR1 MDHEN and CDR2 SYDVKM. Combining the CDR3 with reference TRBV28 and TRBJ2-7 gives the whole variable domain DVKVTQSSRYLVKRTGEKVFLECVQDMDHENMFWYRQDPGLGLRLIYFSYDVKMKEKGDIPEGYSVSREKKERFSLILESASTNQTSMYLCASSLKPGLADSYEQYFGPGTRLTVT.